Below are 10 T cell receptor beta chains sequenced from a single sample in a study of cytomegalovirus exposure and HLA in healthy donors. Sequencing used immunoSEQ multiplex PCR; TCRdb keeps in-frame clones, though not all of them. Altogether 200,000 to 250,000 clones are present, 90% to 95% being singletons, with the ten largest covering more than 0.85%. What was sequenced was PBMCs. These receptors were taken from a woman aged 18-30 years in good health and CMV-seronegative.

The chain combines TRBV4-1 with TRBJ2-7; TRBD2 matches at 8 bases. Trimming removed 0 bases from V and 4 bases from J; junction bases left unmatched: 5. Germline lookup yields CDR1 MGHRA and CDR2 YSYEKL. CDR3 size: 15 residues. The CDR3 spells CASSQELAGTYEQYF. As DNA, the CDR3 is TGCGCCAGCAGCCAAGAATTAGCGGGAACTTACGAGCAGTACTTC.

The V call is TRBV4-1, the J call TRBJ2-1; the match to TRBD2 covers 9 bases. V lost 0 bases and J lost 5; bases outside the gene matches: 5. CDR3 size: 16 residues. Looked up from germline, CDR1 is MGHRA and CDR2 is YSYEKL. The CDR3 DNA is TGCGCCAGCAGCCAAGATCCGGGACTAGCCGACAATGAGCAGTTCTTC. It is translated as CASSQDPGLADNEQFF.

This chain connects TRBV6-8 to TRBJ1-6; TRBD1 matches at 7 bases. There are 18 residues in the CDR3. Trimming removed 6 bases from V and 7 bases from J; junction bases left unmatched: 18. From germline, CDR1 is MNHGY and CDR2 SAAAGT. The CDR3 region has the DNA TGTGCCAGCAGCCACGACAGGGTGTCAAAGGAAAGGAATTCACCCCTCCACTTT. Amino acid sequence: CASSHDRVSKERNSPLHF.

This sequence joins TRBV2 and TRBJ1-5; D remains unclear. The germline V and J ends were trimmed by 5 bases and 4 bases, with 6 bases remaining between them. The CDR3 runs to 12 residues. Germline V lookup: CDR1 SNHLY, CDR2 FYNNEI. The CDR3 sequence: CASSSVNQPQHF. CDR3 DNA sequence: TGTGCCAGCAGTTCGGTGAATCAGCCCCAGCATTTT.

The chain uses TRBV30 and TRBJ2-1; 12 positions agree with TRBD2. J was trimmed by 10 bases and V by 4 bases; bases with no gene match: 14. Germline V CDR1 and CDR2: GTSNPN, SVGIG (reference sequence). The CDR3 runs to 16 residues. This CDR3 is CAWIWGRTSGMDEQFF. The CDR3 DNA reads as TGTGCCTGGATTTGGGGTCGGACTAGCGGGATGGACGAGCAGTTCTTC.

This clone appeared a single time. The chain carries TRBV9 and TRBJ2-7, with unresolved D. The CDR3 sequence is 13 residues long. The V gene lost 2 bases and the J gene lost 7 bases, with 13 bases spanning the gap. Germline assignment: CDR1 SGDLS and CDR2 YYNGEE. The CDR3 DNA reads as TGTGCCAGCAGCGTCGGCGGAGATAGGGAGCAGTACTTC. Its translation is CASSVGGDREQYF.

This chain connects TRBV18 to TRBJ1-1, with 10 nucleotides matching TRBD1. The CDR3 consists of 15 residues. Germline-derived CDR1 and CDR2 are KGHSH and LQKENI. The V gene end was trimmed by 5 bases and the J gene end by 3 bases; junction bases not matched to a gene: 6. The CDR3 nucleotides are TGTGCCAGCTCAGTGACCGGGACAGGGGACACTGAAGCTTTCTTT. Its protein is CASSVTGTGDTEAFF.

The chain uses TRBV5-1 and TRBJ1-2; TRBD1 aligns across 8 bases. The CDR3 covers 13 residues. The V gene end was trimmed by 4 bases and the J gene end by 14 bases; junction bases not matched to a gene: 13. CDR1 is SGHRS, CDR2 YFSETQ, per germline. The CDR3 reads CASSRGQASSNTF. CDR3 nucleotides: TGCGCCAGCAGCAGGGGACAGGCCAGTAGTAATACCTTC.

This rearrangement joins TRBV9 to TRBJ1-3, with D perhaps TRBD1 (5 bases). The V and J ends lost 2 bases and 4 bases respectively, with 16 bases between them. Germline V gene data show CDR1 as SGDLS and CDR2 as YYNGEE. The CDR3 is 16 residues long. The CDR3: CASSVGRQSRGNTIYF. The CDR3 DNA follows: TGTGCCAGCAGCGTGGGAAGACAGTCCCGGGGAAACACCATATATTTT.

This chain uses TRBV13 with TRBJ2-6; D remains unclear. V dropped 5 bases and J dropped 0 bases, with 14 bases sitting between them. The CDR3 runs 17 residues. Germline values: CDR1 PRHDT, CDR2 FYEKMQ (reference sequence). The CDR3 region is CASSPLTGTSGANVLTF. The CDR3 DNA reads TGTGCCAGCAGCCCGTTAACGGGTACCTCTGGGGCCAACGTCCTGACTTTC.